These T cell receptor beta chains were read from a single sample in a study of blood T cells in healthy people across ages. TCRdb re-called the 5' RACE reads with MiXCR, one entry per CDR3 protein. The sample includes more than 1 million distinct CDR3 sequences, around 43% of them seen just once. The source material was blood. The receptors originated from a woman aged 55 to 70 in good health. Both conserved end residues are part of each CDR3. Each record gives: D gene, clone size, J gene, V gene, CDR3 length, CDR3 protein, CDR3 DNA. D genes are given only for firm matches. Clone size appears in some rows only: once, few, many, or a class for an expanded clone.

D: -
size: few
J: TRBJ2-1
V: TRBV11-2
length: 18
CDR3: CASSLATLGQLPYNEQFF
DNA: TGTGCCAGCAGCTTAGCCACCCTCGGACAGCTCCCTTACAATGAGCAGTTCTTC

D: -
size: -
J: TRBJ2-1
V: TRBV20-1
length: 13
CDR3: CSGRGTGYNEQFF
DNA: TGCTCGGGAAGAGGGACGGGCTACAATGAGCAGTTCTTC

D: -
size: once
J: TRBJ2-3
V: TRBV27
length: 15
CDR3: CASSPCRVGTDTQYF
DNA: TGTGCCAGCAGTCCTTGTAGGGTGGGGACAGATACGCAGTATTTT

D: -
size: -
J: TRBJ2-5
V: TRBV29-1
length: 16
CDR3: CSVGGTGRELQETQYF
DNA: TGCAGCGTTGGGGGGACTGGTAGGGAGTTACAAGAGACCCAGTACTTC

D: -
size: -
J: TRBJ1-1
V: TRBV5-6
length: 15
CDR3: CASSLETFGGTEAFF
DNA: TGTGCCAGCAGCTTGGAAACATTCGGAGGCACTGAAGCTTTCTTT

D: -
size: few
J: TRBJ2-7
V: TRBV27
length: 11
CDR3: CASSLPNEQYF
DNA: TGTGCCAGCAGTTTACCAAACGAGCAGTACTTC

D: -
size: -
J: TRBJ2-5
V: TRBV20-1
length: 12
CDR3: CSARDLAETQYF
DNA: TGCAGTGCTAGAGATCTAGCGGAGACCCAGTACTTC

D: -
size: few
J: TRBJ1-1
V: TRBV20-1
length: 11
CDR3: CSARRSDEAFF
DNA: TGCAGTGCTAGAAGAAGCGATGAGGCTTTCTTT

D: TRBD1
size: few
J: TRBJ2-7
V: TRBV11-2
length: 16
CDR3: CASSLRDRGRVYEQYF
DNA: TGTGCCAGCAGCTTACGGGACAGGGGGCGAGTCTACGAGCAGTACTTC

D: -
size: -
J: TRBJ2-1
V: TRBV7-2
length: 13
CDR3: CASSLIWSDEQFF
DNA: TGTGCCAGCAGCTTAATTTGGTCGGATGAGCAGTTCTTC

D: -
size: -
J: TRBJ2-5
V: TRBV12-3/TRBV12-4
length: 14
CDR3: CASRASWAEETQYF
DNA: TGTGCCAGCAGAGCCAGTTGGGCTGAAGAGACCCAGTACTTC

D: -
size: -
J: TRBJ2-1
V: TRBV9
length: 15
CDR3: CASSATLHRGGEQFF
DNA: TGTGCCAGCAGCGCCACCCTCCATAGAGGGGGTGAGCAGTTCTTC

D: -
size: -
J: TRBJ1-2
V: TRBV29-1
length: 11
CDR3: CSVILNYGYTF
DNA: TGCAGCGTTATCCTAAACTATGGCTACACCTTC

D: -
size: -
J: TRBJ1-6
V: TRBV6-4
length: 16
CDR3: CASSDGPGLNNSPLHF
DNA: TGTGCCAGCAGTGACGGCCCAGGGCTGAATAATTCACCCCTCCACTTT

D: TRBD1
size: few
J: TRBJ1-2
V: TRBV5-6
length: 16
CDR3: CASSQLQGANYYGYTF
DNA: TGTGCCAGCAGCCAACTACAGGGGGCGAACTACTATGGCTACACCTTC

D: TRBD2
size: -
J: TRBJ2-1
V: TRBV6-6
length: 15
CDR3: CASSSGTSGRYEQFF
DNA: TGTGCCAGCAGTTCCGGGACTAGCGGGCGTTATGAGCAGTTCTTC

D: TRBD1
size: -
J: TRBJ1-2
V: TRBV9
length: 16
CDR3: CASSASRTGGNYGYTF
DNA: TGTGCCAGCAGCGCATCCCGGACAGGGGGCAACTATGGCTACACCTTC

D: TRBD1
size: few
J: TRBJ2-5
V: TRBV20-1
length: 15
CDR3: CSAREGRGPQETQYF
DNA: TGCAGTGCTAGAGAGGGCAGGGGGCCGCAAGAGACCCAGTACTTC

D: -
size: -
J: TRBJ2-1
V: TRBV11-1
length: 12
CDR3: CASTADSAEQFF
DNA: TGTGCCAGCACCGCCGACAGCGCTGAGCAGTTCTTC

D: -
size: -
J: TRBJ1-2
V: TRBV21-1
length: 13
CDR3: CASRITVNYGYTF
DNA: TGTGCCAGCAGAATCACAGTTAACTATGGCTACACCTTC

D: TRBD2
size: many
J: TRBJ2-3
V: TRBV7-2
length: 18
CDR3: CASSPGPSGRAPTDTQYF
DNA: TGTGCCAGCAGCCCTGGTCCTAGCGGGAGGGCCCCCACAGATACGCAGTATTTT

D: -
size: -
J: TRBJ2-4
V: TRBV5-1
length: 15
CDR3: CASSLGTFDKNIQYF
DNA: TGCGCCAGCAGCTTGGGGACTTTCGACAAAAACATTCAGTACTTC

D: TRBD1
size: once
J: TRBJ1-2
V: TRBV20-1
length: 16
CDR3: CSARGPRDSPNYGYTF
DNA: TGCAGTGCTAGAGGGCCTCGGGACAGCCCTAACTATGGCTACACCTTC

D: TRBD2
size: -
J: TRBJ2-7
V: TRBV27
length: 14
CDR3: CASSLWSGTYEQYF
DNA: TGTGCCAGCAGTTTATGGAGCGGGACCTACGAGCAGTACTTC

D: TRBD2
size: -
J: TRBJ2-2
V: TRBV9
length: 15
CDR3: CASSVVLAVTGELFF
DNA: TGTGCCAGCAGCGTAGTGCTAGCGGTCACCGGGGAGCTGTTTTTT

D: TRBD2
size: few
J: TRBJ2-5
V: TRBV5-1
length: 16
CDR3: CASSLDIAGGPETQYF
DNA: TGCGCCAGCAGCTTGGATATTGCGGGAGGGCCGGAGACCCAGTACTTC

D: TRBD1
size: -
J: TRBJ2-2
V: TRBV9
length: 15
CDR3: CASSLRDRGTGELFF
DNA: TGTGCCAGCAGTCTGAGGGACAGGGGAACCGGGGAGCTGTTTTTT

D: -
size: -
J: TRBJ2-5
V: TRBV6-1
length: 13
CDR3: CASSVRLQETQYF
DNA: TGTGCCAGCAGTGTACGACTACAAGAGACCCAGTACTTC

D: -
size: few
J: TRBJ2-7
V: TRBV25-1
length: 12
CDR3: CASSVGTGEQYF
DNA: TGTGCCAGCAGTGTGGGGACTGGCGAGCAGTACTTC

D: -
size: -
J: TRBJ2-7
V: TRBV5-1
length: 15
CDR3: CASSLAGAGFDEQYF
DNA: TGCGCCAGCAGCTTGGCCGGTGCGGGGTTCGACGAGCAGTACTTC

D: -
size: -
J: TRBJ2-7
V: TRBV25-1
length: 14
CDR3: CASCGTGVTAEQYF
DNA: TGTGCCAGTTGTGGGACCGGGGTGACGGCCGAGCAGTACTTC

D: -
size: many
J: TRBJ1-4
V: TRBV9
length: 15
CDR3: CASSPVGGRNEKLFF
DNA: TGTGCCAGCAGCCCTGTGGGGGGGCGAAATGAAAAACTGTTTTTT

D: TRBD1
size: -
J: TRBJ1-2
V: TRBV7-9
length: 15
CDR3: CASSPRDRGKNGYTF
DNA: TGTGCCAGCAGCCCCCGGGACAGGGGGAAGAATGGCTACACCTTC

D: TRBD2
size: -
J: TRBJ2-7
V: TRBV11-2
length: 16
CDR3: CASSLELGSGSYEQYF
DNA: TGTGCCAGCAGCTTAGAGCTTGGAAGCGGGAGTTACGAGCAGTACTTC

D: -
size: few
J: TRBJ2-7
V: TRBV21-1
length: 15
CDR3: CASSKPAGAIYEQYF
DNA: TGTGCCAGCAGCAAACCAGCGGGAGCAATTTACGAGCAGTACTTC

D: -
size: -
J: TRBJ2-1
V: TRBV6-1
length: 14
CDR3: CASRGSGEVNEQFF
DNA: TGTGCCAGCAGGGGAAGCGGAGAAGTGAATGAGCAGTTCTTC

D: -
size: -
J: TRBJ2-1
V: TRBV3-1
length: 12
CDR3: CTSSQGTGGQFF
DNA: TGTACCAGCAGCCAGGGGACCGGCGGGCAGTTCTTC

D: -
size: few
J: TRBJ2-1
V: TRBV7-2
length: 13
CDR3: CASSPSEGPEQFF
DNA: TGTGCCAGCAGCCCCTCAGAGGGACCTGAGCAGTTCTTC

D: TRBD2
size: many
J: TRBJ2-7
V: TRBV28
length: 18
CDR3: CASLQLRFGLAGKNEQYF
DNA: TGTGCCAGCCTGCAGCTCCGGTTTGGACTAGCGGGAAAAAACGAGCAGTACTTC

D: -
size: -
J: TRBJ2-5
V: TRBV12-3/TRBV12-4
length: 13
CDR3: CASSLASIHEQYF
DNA: TGTGCCAGCAGTTTAGCTAGTATCCATGAGCAGTACTTC

D: TRBD2
size: -
J: TRBJ2-7
V: TRBV28
length: 14
CDR3: CASRTGGGEYEQYF
DNA: TGTGCCAGCAGAACGGGAGGGGGTGAGTACGAGCAGTACTTC